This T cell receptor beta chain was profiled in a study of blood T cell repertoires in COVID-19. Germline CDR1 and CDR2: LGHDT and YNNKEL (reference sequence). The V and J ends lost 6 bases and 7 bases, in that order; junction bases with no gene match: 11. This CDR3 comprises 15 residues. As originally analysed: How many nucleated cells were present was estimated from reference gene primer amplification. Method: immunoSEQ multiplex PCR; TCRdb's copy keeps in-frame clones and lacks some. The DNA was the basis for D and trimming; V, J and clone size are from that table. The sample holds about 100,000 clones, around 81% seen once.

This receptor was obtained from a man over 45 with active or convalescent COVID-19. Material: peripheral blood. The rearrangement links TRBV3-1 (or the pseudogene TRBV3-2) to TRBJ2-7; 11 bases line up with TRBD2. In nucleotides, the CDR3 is TGTGCCAGCAGAGAAACCTCTAGCGGGAGGTGGGAGCAGTACTTC. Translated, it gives CASRETSSGRWEQYF.